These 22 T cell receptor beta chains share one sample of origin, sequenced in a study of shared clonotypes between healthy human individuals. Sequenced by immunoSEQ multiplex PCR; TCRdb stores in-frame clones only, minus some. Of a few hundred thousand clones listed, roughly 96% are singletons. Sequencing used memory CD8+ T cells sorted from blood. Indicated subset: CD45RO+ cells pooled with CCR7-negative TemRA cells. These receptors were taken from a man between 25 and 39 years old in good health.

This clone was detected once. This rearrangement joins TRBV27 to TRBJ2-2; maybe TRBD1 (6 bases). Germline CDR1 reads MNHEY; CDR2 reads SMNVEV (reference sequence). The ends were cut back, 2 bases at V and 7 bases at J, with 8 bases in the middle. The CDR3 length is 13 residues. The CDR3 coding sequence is TGTGCCAGCAGTTTAAGGGGGAACGGGGAGCTGTTTTTT. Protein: CASSLRGNGELFF.

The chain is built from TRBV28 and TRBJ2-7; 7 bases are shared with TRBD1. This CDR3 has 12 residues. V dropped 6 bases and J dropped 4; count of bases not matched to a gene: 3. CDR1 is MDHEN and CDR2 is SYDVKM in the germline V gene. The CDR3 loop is CASRSGGYEQYF. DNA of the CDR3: TGTGCCAGCAGGTCAGGGGGATACGAGCAGTACTTC.

CDR3 residues: CASSLGISREGDSGDTQYF. CDR3 bases: TGTGCCAGCAGCTTAGGTATCTCGCGGGAGGGAGATAGTGGAGATACGCAGTATTTT. This chain uses TRBV7-3 with TRBJ2-3; 9 bases agree with TRBD2. CDR1 and CDR2 from the germline V gene are SGHTA and FQGTGA. V was clipped by 2 bases and J by 5 bases; unmatched bases: 17. The CDR3 extends over 19 amino acids.

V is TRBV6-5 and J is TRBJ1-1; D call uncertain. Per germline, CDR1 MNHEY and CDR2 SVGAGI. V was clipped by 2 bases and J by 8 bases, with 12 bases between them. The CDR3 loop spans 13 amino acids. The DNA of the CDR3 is TGTGCCAGCAGTTACGGAGGGCACAACGAAGCTTTCTTT. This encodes CASSYGGHNEAFF.

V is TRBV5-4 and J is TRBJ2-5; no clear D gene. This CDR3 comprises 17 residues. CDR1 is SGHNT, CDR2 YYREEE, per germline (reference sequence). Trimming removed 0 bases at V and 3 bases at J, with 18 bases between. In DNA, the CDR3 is TGTGCCAGCAGCTTGGGCGACCAACCCTCGGCCAAAGAGACCCAGTACTTC. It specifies CASSLGDQPSAKETQYF.

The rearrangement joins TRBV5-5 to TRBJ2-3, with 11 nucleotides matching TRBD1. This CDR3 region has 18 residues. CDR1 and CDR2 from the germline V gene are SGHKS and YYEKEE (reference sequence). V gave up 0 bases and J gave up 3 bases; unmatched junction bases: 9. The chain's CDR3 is CASSLGRSGTGGTDTQYF. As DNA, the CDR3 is TGTGCCAGCAGCTTGGGGCGATCCGGGACAGGGGGAACAGATACGCAGTATTTT.

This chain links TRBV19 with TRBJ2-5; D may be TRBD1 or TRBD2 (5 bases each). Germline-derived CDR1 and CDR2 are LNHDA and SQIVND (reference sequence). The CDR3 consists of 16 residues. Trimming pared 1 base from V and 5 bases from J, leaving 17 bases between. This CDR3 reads CASSIVLVGVWETQYF. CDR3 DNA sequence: TGTGCCAGTAGTATAGTACTAGTGGGGGTGTGGGAGACCCAGTACTTC.

The CDR3 loop is CASSLTRQSGGNQPQHF. The CDR3 bases are TGTGCCAGCAGTTTAACCCGACAGTCGGGTGGGAATCAGCCCCAGCATTTT. The chain is built from TRBV28 and TRBJ1-5, with a weak D call TRBD1 (5 bases). Trimming took 2 bases from V and 4 from J, leaving 18 bases between them. Germline CDR1 MDHEN, CDR2 SYDVKM. This CDR3 spans 17 amino acids.

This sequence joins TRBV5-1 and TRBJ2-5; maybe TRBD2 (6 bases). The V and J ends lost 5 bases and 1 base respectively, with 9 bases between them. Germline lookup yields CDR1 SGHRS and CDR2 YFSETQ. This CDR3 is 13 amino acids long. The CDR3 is CASRREPQETQYF. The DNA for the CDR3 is TGCGCCAGCAGGCGGGAACCCCAAGAGACCCAGTACTTC.

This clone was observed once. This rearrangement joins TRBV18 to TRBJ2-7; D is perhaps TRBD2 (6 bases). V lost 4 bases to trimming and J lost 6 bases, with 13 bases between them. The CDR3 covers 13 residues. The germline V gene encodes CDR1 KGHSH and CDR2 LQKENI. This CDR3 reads CASSQDGGGEQYF. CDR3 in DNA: TGTGCCAGCTCACAGGATGGGGGAGGCGAGCAGTACTTC.

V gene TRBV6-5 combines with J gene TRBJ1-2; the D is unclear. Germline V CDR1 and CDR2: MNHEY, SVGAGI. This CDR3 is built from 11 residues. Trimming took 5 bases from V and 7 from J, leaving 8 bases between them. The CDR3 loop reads CASSQVLGYTF. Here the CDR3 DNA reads TGTGCCAGCAGTCAGGTGCTTGGCTACACCTTC.

CDR3 sequence reads: CASSLGGRVNEQYF. The CDR3 bases are TGTGCCAGCAGCTTGGGGGGCCGGGTCAACGAGCAGTACTTC. This chain uses TRBV5-6 with TRBJ2-7, with D perhaps matching TRBD1 (5 bases). Looked up from germline, CDR1 is SGHDT and CDR2 is YYEEEE. Trimming removed 0 bases at V and 5 bases at J, with 12 bases between. This CDR3 is 14 amino acids long. Combining the CDR3 with reference TRBV5-6 and TRBJ2-7 gives the whole variable domain DAGVTQSPTHLIKTRGQQVTLRCSPKSGHDTVSWYQQALGQGPQFIFQYYEEEERQRGNFPDRFSGHQFPNYSSELNVNALLLGDSALYLCASSLGGRVNEQYFGPGTRLTVT.

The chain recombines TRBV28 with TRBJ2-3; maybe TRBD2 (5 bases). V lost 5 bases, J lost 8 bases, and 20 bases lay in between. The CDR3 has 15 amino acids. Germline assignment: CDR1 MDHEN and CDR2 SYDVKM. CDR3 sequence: CASSDGGRNRGTQYF. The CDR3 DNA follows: TGTGCCAGCAGTGACGGAGGCCGTAACCGGGGTACGCAGTATTTT. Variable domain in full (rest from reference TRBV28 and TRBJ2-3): DVKVTQSSRYLVKRTGEKVFLECVQDMDHENMFWYRQDPGLGLRLIYFSYDVKMKEKGDIPEGYSVSREKKERFSLILESASTNQTSMYLCASSDGGRNRGTQYFGPGTRLTVL.

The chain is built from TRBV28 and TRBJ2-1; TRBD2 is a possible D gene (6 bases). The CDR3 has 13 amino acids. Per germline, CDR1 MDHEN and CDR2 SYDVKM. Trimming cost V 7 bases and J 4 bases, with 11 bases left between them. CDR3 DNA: TGTGCCAGCATCGGGAGTGGATACAATGAGCAGTTCTTC. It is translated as CASIGSGYNEQFF.

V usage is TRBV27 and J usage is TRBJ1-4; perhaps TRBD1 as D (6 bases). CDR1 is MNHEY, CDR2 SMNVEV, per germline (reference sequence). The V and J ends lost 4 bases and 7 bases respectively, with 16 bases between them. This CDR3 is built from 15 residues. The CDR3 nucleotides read TGTGCCAGCAGTTCGTTCCGGGACACCCTTGAAAAACTGTTTTTT. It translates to CASSSFRDTLEKLFF.

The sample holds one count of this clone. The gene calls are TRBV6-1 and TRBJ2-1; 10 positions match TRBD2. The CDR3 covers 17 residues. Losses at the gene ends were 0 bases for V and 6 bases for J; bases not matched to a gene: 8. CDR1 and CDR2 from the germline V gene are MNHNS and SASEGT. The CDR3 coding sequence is TGTGCCAGCAGTGAAGCGCAGCCGGGACTAGCGACCAATGAGCAGTTCTTC. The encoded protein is CASSEAQPGLATNEQFF.

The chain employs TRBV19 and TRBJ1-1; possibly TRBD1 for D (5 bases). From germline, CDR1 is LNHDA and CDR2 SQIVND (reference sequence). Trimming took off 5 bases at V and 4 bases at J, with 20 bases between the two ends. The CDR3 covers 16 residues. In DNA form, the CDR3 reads TGTGCCAGTAGTCCGGGGACCGTGACATATATCACTGAAGCTTTCTTT. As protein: CASSPGTVTYITEAFF.

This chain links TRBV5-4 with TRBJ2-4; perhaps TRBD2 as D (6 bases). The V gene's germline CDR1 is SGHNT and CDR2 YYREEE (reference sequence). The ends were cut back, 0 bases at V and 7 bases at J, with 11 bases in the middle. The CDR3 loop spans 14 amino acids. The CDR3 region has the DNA TGTGCCAGCAGCTTGGGGGGGGAAAGGAACATTCAGTACTTC. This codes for CASSLGGERNIQYF.

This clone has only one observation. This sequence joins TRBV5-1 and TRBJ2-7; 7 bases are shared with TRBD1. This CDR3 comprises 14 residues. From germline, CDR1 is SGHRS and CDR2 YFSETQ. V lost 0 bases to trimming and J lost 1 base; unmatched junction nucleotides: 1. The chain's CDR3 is CASSLAGQSYEQYF. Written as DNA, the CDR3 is TGCGCCAGCAGCTTGGCGGGACAGTCCTACGAGCAGTACTTC.

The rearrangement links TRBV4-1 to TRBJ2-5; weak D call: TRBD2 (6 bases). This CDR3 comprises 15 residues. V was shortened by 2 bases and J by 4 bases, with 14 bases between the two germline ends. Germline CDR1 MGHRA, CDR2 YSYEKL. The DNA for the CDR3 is TGCGCCAGCAGCCAATTTCCCCGGGGAGGAGAGACCCAGTACTTC. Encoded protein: CASSQFPRGGETQYF.

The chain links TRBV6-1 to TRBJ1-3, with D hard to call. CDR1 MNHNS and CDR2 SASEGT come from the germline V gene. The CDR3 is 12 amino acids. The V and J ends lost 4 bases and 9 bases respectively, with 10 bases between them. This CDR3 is CASSGLLGTIYF. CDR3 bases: TGTGCCAGCAGTGGATTATTAGGCACCATATATTTT.

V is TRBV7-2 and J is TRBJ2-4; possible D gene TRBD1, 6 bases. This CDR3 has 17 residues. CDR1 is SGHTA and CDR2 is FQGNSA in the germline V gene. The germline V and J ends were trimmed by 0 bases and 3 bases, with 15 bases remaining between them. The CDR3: CASSLAPTGSGKNIQYF. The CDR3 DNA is TGTGCCAGCAGCTTAGCCCCTACAGGGTCGGGCAAAAACATTCAGTACTTC.